One and the same sample provided the 30 T cell receptor beta chains below, sequenced in a study of T-cell memory formation after mild COVID-19 (dated by TCRdb to the early 2020s). Library construction relied on 5' RACE. The sequencing machine was an Illumina NovaSeq 6000. TCRdb trimmed public reads at Q25 via fastp, called clones via MiXCR and kept in-frame beta chains. Every distinct CDR3 protein forms one entry, paired with its most common genes and DNA. The sample contains just under 350,000 distinct CDR3 sequences, over 10% of them found a single time. Together, the top ten hold 20% to 25% of the sample. The sequencing sample was made of PBMCs or a T cell subset sorted from them (not recorded which). The source of these receptors is a man aged 18 to 29 who had mild COVID-19 (a few samples of this study predate the infection). The sample titles of this study are shuffled in the database, so cell type and time point are left out; the donor was told from shared clones.

The chain employs TRBV7-9 and TRBJ2-3; TRBD2 matches 13 bases. The trim removed 10 bases at V and 3 bases at J, leaving 7 bases unmatched. Per germline, CDR1 SEHNR and CDR2 FQNEAQ (reference sequence). CDR3 length: 15 residues. The CDR3 DNA is TGTGCCACCATGGGGACTAGCGGGGTAACAGATACGCAGTATTTT. It codes for CATMGTSGVTDTQYF.

This clonotype has a count of ten or more. The chain has TRBV4-3 and TRBJ1-5; D uncertain. Germline CDR1 reads LGHNA; CDR2 reads YSLEER. This CDR3 has 15 residues. Trimming left V 1 base short and J 0 bases short, with 7 bases between. CDR3 nucleotides: TGCGCCAGCAGCCAAGGGGTAATTAGCAATCAGCCCCAGCATTTT. Translation: CASSQGVISNQPQHF.

The chain is built from TRBV5-1 and TRBJ2-5; 7 positions agree with TRBD2. This CDR3 has 14 residues. With 4 bases clipped from V and 3 bases from J, the junction kept 6 bases outside the gene matches. CDR1 SGHRS and CDR2 YFSETQ come from the germline V gene. The CDR3 loop reads CASSRLAGEETQYF. The CDR3 DNA follows: TGCGCCAGCAGCCGACTGGCGGGGGAAGAGACCCAGTACTTC. Complete variable domain (other parts from reference TRBV5-1 and TRBJ2-5): KAGVTQTPRYLIKTRGQQVTLSCSPISGHRSVSWYQQTPGQGLQFLFEYFSETQRNKGNFPGRFSGRQFSNSRSEMNVSTLELGDSALYLCASSRLAGEETQYFGPGTRLLVL.

This clonotype was seen a handful of times. In DNA, the CDR3 is TGCAGTGCCGTATCCAACCCCGGCACTGAAGCTTTCTTT. Residues: CSAVSNPGTEAFF. The rearrangement links TRBV20-1 to TRBJ1-1; D remains unclear. V lost 6 bases to trimming and J lost 4 bases, with 15 bases between them. CDR3 size: 13 residues. Germline CDR1 is DFQATT and CDR2 is SNEGSKA (reference sequence).

This clonotype was counted a few times. The chain is built from TRBV6-2 or TRBV6-3 and TRBJ1-5; D ambiguous. CDR1 is MNHEY, CDR2 SVGEGT, per germline. V gave up 6 bases and J gave up 7 bases, with 16 bases separating them. The CDR3 spans 14 residues. As DNA, the CDR3 is TGTGCCAGCAGCCGCGCCGAGGGTCACCAGCCCCAGCATTTT. It specifies CASSRAEGHQPQHF.

This clonotype came up a few times. The chain carries TRBV27 and TRBJ1-2, with D possibly being TRBD1 (6 bases). Germline loops: CDR1 MNHEY, CDR2 SMNVEV (reference sequence). Trimming took off 3 bases at V and 8 bases at J, with 16 bases between the two ends. This CDR3 contains 14 residues. The chain's CDR3 is CASSFGPGGGGYTF. The CDR3 DNA reads as TGTGCCAGCAGTTTCGGTCCGGGGGGCGGCGGCTACACCTTC.

In this sample, this clonotype turned up many times. The chain carries TRBV9 and TRBJ2-6; D unclear. The CDR3 loop spans 17 amino acids. Looked up from germline, CDR1 is SGDLS and CDR2 is YYNGEE. Trimming pared 0 bases from V and 2 bases from J, leaving 12 bases between. The CDR3 DNA reads TGTGCCAGCAGCGTAGTGCCTGGTCCGGCTGGGGCCAACGTCCTGACTTTC. It encodes CASSVVPGPAGANVLTF.

This clonotype has more than one count but fewer than ten. The chain carries TRBV7-9 and TRBJ1-4; D gene unclear. The ends were cut back, 7 bases at V and 8 bases at J, with 8 bases in the middle. From germline, CDR1 is SEHNR and CDR2 FQNEAQ (reference sequence). This CDR3 has 11 amino acids. The CDR3 coding sequence is TGTGCCAGCACCCTGGGGGAAAAACTGTTTTTT. Protein sequence: CASTLGEKLFF.

This clonotype showed up just a few times. This chain joins TRBV28 and TRBJ2-7, with TRBD1 as a possible D gene (6 bases). The germline V gene encodes CDR1 MDHEN and CDR2 SYDVKM. The CDR3 runs to 14 residues. V dropped 8 bases and J dropped 2 bases, with 16 bases sitting between them. The CDR3 sequence is CASGLTGPTYEQYF. DNA of the CDR3: TGTGCCAGCGGACTCACAGGGCCTACCTACGAGCAGTACTTC.

The rearrangement joins TRBV20-1 to TRBJ2-3; the D gene is possibly TRBD1 (6 bases). The CDR3 consists of 15 residues. Germline V gives CDR1 DFQATT, CDR2 SNEGSKA (reference sequence). Trimming removed 6 bases at V and 3 bases at J, with 19 bases between. The CDR3 DNA sequence: TGCAGTGCGACACCCTCGGGGACATGGACAGATACGCAGTATTTT. Amino acid sequence: CSATPSGTWTDTQYF.

Ten or more counts support this clonotype. J is TRBJ2-2 and V is TRBV6-5, with a weak D call TRBD1 (6 bases). Germline CDR1 MNHEY, CDR2 SVGAGI. V dropped 6 bases and J dropped 4 bases, with 15 bases sitting between them. This CDR3 region has 15 residues. CDR3 amino acids: CASSPGVPATGELFF. CDR3 sequence (DNA): TGTGCCAGCAGCCCAGGGGTTCCGGCCACCGGGGAGCTGTTTTTT.

This clonotype was observed a few times. V is TRBV12-3 or TRBV12-4 and J is TRBJ1-2; no definite D call. The CDR3 runs 13 residues. Deletions cut 7 bases from V and 3 bases from J, with 12 bases between. DNA for the CDR3: TGTGCCAGCAAGAGGGATCTCCACTATGGCTACACCTTC. It is translated as CASKRDLHYGYTF.

This clonotype was observed a handful of times. The rearrangement joins TRBV20-1 to TRBJ2-1; unclear D gene. Deletions cut 3 bases from V and 7 bases from J, with 10 bases between. CDR3 size: 12 residues. Germline V gene sequence: CDR1 DFQATT, CDR2 SNEGSKA (reference sequence). This chain's CDR3 is CSARVGLNEQFF. CDR3 DNA: TGCAGTGCTAGGGTGGGATTAAATGAGCAGTTCTTC.

The V gene is TRBV9, the J gene TRBJ2-3, with D maybe TRBD2 (5 bases). The CDR3 extends over 16 amino acids. The germline V gene encodes CDR1 SGDLS and CDR2 YYNGEE. Deletions cut 4 bases from V and 2 bases from J, with 17 bases between. CDR3 region: CASSKEVGGDTDTQYF. The CDR3 DNA reads as TGTGCCAGCAGCAAAGAGGTCGGAGGAGACACAGATACGCAGTATTTT.

The J gene is TRBJ2-7, the V gene TRBV11-2; D gene uncertain. The CDR3 sequence is 12 residues long. CDR1 is SGHAT and CDR2 is FQNNGV in the germline V gene. The V end was cut by 4 bases, the J end by 7 bases, with 11 bases between. Here the CDR3 reads CASSSKRREQYF. As DNA, the CDR3 is TGTGCCAGCAGCTCCAAACGGAGAGAGCAGTACTTC.

This clonotype was detected a few times. The chain carries TRBV5-4 and TRBJ2-1, with 9 bases fitting TRBD1. Looked up from germline, CDR1 is SGHNT and CDR2 is YYREEE (reference sequence). V shed 1 base, J shed 7 bases, and the junction held 6 bases outside the gene matches. The CDR3 is 15 residues long. The CDR3 loop is CASSLYRGPGNEQFF. The CDR3 DNA reads as TGTGCCAGCAGCTTGTACAGGGGGCCGGGTAATGAGCAGTTCTTC. The entire variable domain, with the rest obtained from reference TRBV5-4 and TRBJ2-1, is as follows: ETGVTQSPTHLIKTRGQQVTLRCSSQSGHNTVSWYQQALGQGPQFIFQYYREEENGRGNFPPRFSGLQFPNYSSELNVNALELDDSALYLCASSLYRGPGNEQFFGPGTRLTVL.

This clonotype occurred a few times. V is TRBV12-3 or TRBV12-4 and J is TRBJ1-1; D gene uncertain. V lost 5 bases and J lost 0, with 10 bases in between. This CDR3 spans 14 amino acids. The CDR3 DNA follows: TGTGCCAGCAGTGACATACCGCTGAACACTGAAGCTTTCTTT. Residues: CASSDIPLNTEAFF.

Only a few counts were recorded for this clonotype. The chain has TRBV20-1 and TRBJ2-1; possibly TRBD2 for D (7 bases). V was trimmed by 2 bases and J by 6 bases, leaving 20 bases between them. The V gene's germline CDR1 is DFQATT and CDR2 SNEGSKA (reference sequence). The CDR3 runs to 16 residues. The CDR3 bases are TGCAGTGCTAGACTGACCGGGCGGGGGCCCTTCAATGAGCAGTTCTTC. Amino acid sequence: CSARLTGRGPFNEQFF.

This clonotype was detected only once. V and J are TRBV10-3 and TRBJ1-5, with D maybe TRBD1 (6 bases). Per germline, CDR1 ENHRY and CDR2 SYGVKD. The CDR3 extends over 14 amino acids. The ends were cut back, 3 bases at V and 5 bases at J, with 11 bases in the middle. The DNA of the CDR3 is TGTGCCATCAGTGACAGGGGCCTGGATCAGCCCCAGCATTTT. Encoded protein: CAISDRGLDQPQHF.

The J gene is TRBJ1-1, the V gene TRBV4-3, with D hard to call. Germline V gene data show CDR1 as LGHNA and CDR2 as YSLEER. This CDR3 region has 13 residues. Trimming stripped 0 bases from V and 5 bases from J, with 7 bases between. The CDR3 coding sequence is TGCGCCAGCAGCCAAGATCAGCAGACTGAAGCTTTCTTT. Protein product: CASSQDQQTEAFF.

This clonotype was seen a few times. The chain links TRBV9 to TRBJ1-4, with 8 bases fitting TRBD1. The J segment lost 7 bases and the V segment lost 3 bases, leaving 8 bases of the junction unmatched. Germline V gene data show CDR1 as SGDLS and CDR2 as YYNGEE. This CDR3 has 15 residues. CDR3 region: CASSATGVEGEKLFF. The CDR3 DNA reads TGTGCCAGCAGCGCGACAGGGGTTGAGGGTGAAAAACTGTTTTTT.

This clonotype has a handful of counts. The rearrangement uses TRBV2 and TRBJ1-1, with TRBD1 as a possible D gene (5 bases). The germline V gene has CDR1 SNHLY and CDR2 FYNNEI. V lost 7 bases and J lost 0, with 6 bases in between. The length of the CDR3 is 12 residues. The CDR3 nucleotides are TGTGCCAGCATGGGGGTGAACACTGAAGCTTTCTTT. Translating it yields CASMGVNTEAFF. The whole variable domain, remainder taken from reference TRBV2 and TRBJ1-1, is EPEVTQTPSHQVTQMGQEVILRCVPISNHLYFYWYRQILGQKVEFLVSFYNNEISEKSEIFDDQFSVERPDGSNFTLKIRSTKLEDSAMYFCASMGVNTEAFFGQGTRLTVV.

This clonotype was seen ten or more times. This rearrangement joins TRBV20-1 to TRBJ1-4; D is unresolved. Germline CDR1 is DFQATT and CDR2 is SNEGSKA (reference sequence). The CDR3 length is 13 residues. V was pared by 3 bases and J by 10 bases, with 15 bases between. The CDR3 DNA is TGCAGTGCTAGCCGGACGGTCGCGGGAAAACTGTTTTTT. Protein product: CSASRTVAGKLFF.

The chain carries TRBV20-1 and TRBJ1-2; 9 bases are a match to TRBD1. The germline gives CDR1 DFQATT, CDR2 SNEGSKA (reference sequence). V shed 1 base and J 8 bases; nucleotides not matched to a gene: 5. The CDR3 loop spans 13 amino acids. CDR3 sequence (DNA): TGCAGTGCTAGAGTACAGGGGGCGCAAGGCTACACCTTC. It translates to CSARVQGAQGYTF.

The sample holds one count of this clonotype. The gene calls are TRBV4-3 and TRBJ1-1; TRBD1 is a possible D gene (6 bases). CDR3 length equals 15 residues. Trimming shortened V by 4 bases and J by 11 bases, and 23 bases separated the two germline ends. Germline CDR1 reads LGHNA; CDR2 reads YSLEER. This chain's CDR3 is CASSRERGGRRRAFF. In DNA form, the CDR3 reads TGCGCCAGCAGCCGAGAAAGGGGGGGACGGAGACGGGCTTTCTTT.

The chain joins TRBV10-3 to TRBJ2-5; a weak D match, TRBD2 (5 bases). The CDR3 has 14 residues. V gave up 8 bases and J gave up 3 bases, with 16 bases separating them. In germline, CDR1 is ENHRY, CDR2 SYGVKD. In nucleotides, the CDR3 is TGTGCCATCCGATTGAACTCCGGGGAAGAGACCCAGTACTTC. Protein: CAIRLNSGEETQYF.

This clonotype came up many times. This chain links TRBV5-1 with TRBJ1-6; perhaps TRBD1 as D (5 bases). This CDR3 is built from 13 residues. The germline V gene encodes CDR1 SGHRS and CDR2 YFSETQ. The V end was cut by 2 bases, the J end by 8 bases, with 8 bases between. The CDR3 DNA is TGCGCCAGCAGCTTAAAACAGGATTCACCCCTCCACTTT. Its translation is CASSLKQDSPLHF.

The V and J genes are TRBV10-3 and TRBJ1-1; the D is unclear. V lost 8 bases to trimming and J lost 2 bases, with 12 bases between them. CDR1 and CDR2 (germline): ENHRY, SYGVKD. This CDR3 is built from 13 residues. The CDR3 loop reads CAIGRSPNTEAFF. DNA for the CDR3: TGTGCCATCGGGCGCAGTCCTAACACTGAAGCTTTCTTT.

The chain has TRBV6-5 and TRBJ2-3, with 8 bases that match TRBD2. Per the germline V gene, CDR1 is MNHEY and CDR2 is SVGAGI. The CDR3 extends over 14 amino acids. V trimming: 2 bases; J trimming: 6 bases; junction bases outside the gene matches: 4. The CDR3 is CASSYLGGADTQYF. CDR3 DNA sequence: TGTGCCAGCAGTTACCTCGGGGGGGCGGATACGCAGTATTTT.

This clonotype occurred a few times. For the CDR3, the DNA is TGTGCCAGCAGCCCGCGGGGGGGCCTTTCCTACGAGCAGTACTTC. The encoded protein is CASSPRGGLSYEQYF. J is TRBJ2-7 and V is TRBV11-2, with 9 bases identical to TRBD2. The CDR3 contains 15 residues. Trimming cost V 5 bases and J 1 base; bases outside gene matches: 6. Germline lookup yields CDR1 SGHAT and CDR2 FQNNGV.